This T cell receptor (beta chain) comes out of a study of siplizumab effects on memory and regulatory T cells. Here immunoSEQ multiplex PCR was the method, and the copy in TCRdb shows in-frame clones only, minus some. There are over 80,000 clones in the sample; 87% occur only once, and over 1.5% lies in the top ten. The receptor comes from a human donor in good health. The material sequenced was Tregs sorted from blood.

CDR3 sequence (DNA): TGTGCCAGCTCCTGGACAGGGTCCGCCTACGAGCAGTACTTC. Protein sequence: CASSWTGSAYEQYF. The V call is TRBV18, the J call TRBJ2-7, with 8 bases matching TRBD1. V shed 6 bases, J shed 2 bases, and the junction held 6 bases outside the gene matches. The germline gives CDR1 KGHSH, CDR2 LQKENI. CDR3 length: 14 residues.